This TCR beta chain was profiled in a study of blood T cell repertoires in COVID-19. Study context: Donors in the United States, Italy and Spain gave samples during acute or convalescent COVID-19.

Germline CDR1 is SGHAT and CDR2 is FQNNGV. V lost 4 bases and J 0 bases, leaving 7 bases between the germline ends. The CDR3 has 15 amino acids. Study processing details: For nucleated cells, counts were estimated from reference gene primer amplification. Profiled with immunoSEQ multiplex PCR; TCRdb holds only in-frame clones, not every one. D and trimming were read from the DNA, whereas the V and J calls and clone size are those reported in that table. The sample yields 45,000 or so clones, over 80% seen once. Patients in Seattle were enrolled during active infection, then followed longitudinally. The clonotype comes from a woman older than 75 with COVID-19, enrolled during active disease. The chain combines TRBV11-2 with TRBJ2-6; D unresolved. Sequencing used peripheral blood. CDR3 loop: CASSSLYSGANVLTF. The CDR3 DNA sequence: TGTGCCAGCAGCTCCCTTTACTCTGGGGCCAACGTCCTGACTTTC. The full variable domain, completed using reference TRBV11-2 and TRBJ2-6, is EAGVAQSPRYKIIEKRQSVAFWCNPISGHATLYWYQQILGQGPKLLIQFQNNGVVDDSQLPKDRFSAERLKGVDSTLKIQPAKLEDSAVYLCASSSLYSGANVLTFGAGSRLTVL.